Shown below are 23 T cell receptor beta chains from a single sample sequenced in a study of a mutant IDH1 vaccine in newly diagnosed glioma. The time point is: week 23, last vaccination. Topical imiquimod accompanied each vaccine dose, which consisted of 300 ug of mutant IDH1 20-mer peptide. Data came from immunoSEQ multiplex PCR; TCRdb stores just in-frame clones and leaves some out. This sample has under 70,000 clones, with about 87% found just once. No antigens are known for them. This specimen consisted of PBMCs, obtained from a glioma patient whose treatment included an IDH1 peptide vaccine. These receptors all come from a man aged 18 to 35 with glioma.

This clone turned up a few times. CDR3 region: CAISEQGNQPQHF. CDR3 sequence (DNA): TGTGCCATCAGTGAACAGGGGAATCAGCCCCAGCATTTT. The rearrangement uses TRBV10-3 and TRBJ1-5; the match to TRBD1 covers 7 bases. Germline V gives CDR1 ENHRY, CDR2 SYGVKD. This CDR3 region has 13 residues. V lost 3 bases to trimming and J lost 4 bases; unmatched junction nucleotides: 0.

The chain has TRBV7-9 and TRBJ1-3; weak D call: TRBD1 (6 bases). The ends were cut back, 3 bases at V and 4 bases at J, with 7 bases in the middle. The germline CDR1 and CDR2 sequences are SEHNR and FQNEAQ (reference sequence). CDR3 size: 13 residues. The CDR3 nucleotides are TGTGCCAGCAGCTTCGACAGGGGAAACACCATATATTTT. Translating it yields CASSFDRGNTIYF.

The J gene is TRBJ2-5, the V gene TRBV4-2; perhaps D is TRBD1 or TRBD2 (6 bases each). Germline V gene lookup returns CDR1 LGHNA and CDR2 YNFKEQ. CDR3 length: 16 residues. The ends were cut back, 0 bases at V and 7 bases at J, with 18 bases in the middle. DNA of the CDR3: TGTGCCAGCAGCCAAGAGACTAGGGGGGCGTTTGGGACCCAGTACTTC. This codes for CASSQETRGAFGTQYF.

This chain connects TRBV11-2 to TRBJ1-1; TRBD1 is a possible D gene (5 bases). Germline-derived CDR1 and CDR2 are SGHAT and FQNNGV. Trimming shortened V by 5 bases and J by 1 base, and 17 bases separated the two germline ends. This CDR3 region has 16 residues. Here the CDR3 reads CASSHYRREPNTEAFF. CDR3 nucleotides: TGTGCCAGCAGCCACTATCGCAGGGAACCGAACACTGAAGCTTTCTTT.

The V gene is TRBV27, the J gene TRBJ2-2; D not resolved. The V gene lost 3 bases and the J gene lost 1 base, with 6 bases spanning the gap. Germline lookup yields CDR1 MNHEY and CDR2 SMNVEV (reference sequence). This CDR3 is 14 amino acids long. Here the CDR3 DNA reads TGTGCCAGCAGTTTTTGGCGGAACACCGGGGAGCTGTTTTTT. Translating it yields CASSFWRNTGELFF.

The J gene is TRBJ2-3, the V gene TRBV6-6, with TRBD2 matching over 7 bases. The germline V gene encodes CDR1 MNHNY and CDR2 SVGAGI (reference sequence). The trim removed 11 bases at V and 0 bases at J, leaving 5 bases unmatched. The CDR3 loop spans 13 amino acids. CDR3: CAGRGSSTDTQYF. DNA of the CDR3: TGTGCCGGGCGGGGGTCTAGCACAGATACGCAGTATTTT.

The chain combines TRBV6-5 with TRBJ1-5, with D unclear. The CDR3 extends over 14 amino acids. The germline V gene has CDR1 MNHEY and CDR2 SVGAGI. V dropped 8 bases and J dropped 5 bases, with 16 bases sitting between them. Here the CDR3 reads CASADRPSYQPQHF. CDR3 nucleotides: TGTGCCAGCGCAGACCGGCCTTCCTATCAGCCCCAGCATTTT.

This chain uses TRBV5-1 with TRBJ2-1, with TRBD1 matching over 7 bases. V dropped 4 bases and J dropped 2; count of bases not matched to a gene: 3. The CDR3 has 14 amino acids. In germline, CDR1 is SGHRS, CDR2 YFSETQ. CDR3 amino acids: CASSRGGAYNEQFF. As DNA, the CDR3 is TGCGCCAGCAGCCGAGGGGGCGCCTACAATGAGCAGTTCTTC.

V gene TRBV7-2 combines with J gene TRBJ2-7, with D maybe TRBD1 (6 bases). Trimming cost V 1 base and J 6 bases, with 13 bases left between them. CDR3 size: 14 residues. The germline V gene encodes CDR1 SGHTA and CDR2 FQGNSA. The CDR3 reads CASSLGRGGGEQYF. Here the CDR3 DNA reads TGTGCCAGCAGCTTAGGGCGAGGGGGTGGCGAGCAGTACTTC.

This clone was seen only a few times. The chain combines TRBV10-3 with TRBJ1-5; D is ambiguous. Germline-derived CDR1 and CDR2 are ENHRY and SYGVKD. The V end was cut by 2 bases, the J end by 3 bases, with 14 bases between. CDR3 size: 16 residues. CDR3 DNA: TGTGCCATCAGTGAGGGCCTCGCTAACCCCAATCAGCCCCAGCATTTT. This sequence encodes CAISEGLANPNQPQHF.

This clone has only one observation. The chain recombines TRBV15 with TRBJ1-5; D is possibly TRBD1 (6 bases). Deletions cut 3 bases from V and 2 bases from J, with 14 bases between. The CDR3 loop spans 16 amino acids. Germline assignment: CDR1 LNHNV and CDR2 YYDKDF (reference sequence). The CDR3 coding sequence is TGTGCCACCAGCAGCTCGGACAGAGGTGGCAATCAGCCCCAGCATTTT. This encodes CATSSSDRGGNQPQHF.

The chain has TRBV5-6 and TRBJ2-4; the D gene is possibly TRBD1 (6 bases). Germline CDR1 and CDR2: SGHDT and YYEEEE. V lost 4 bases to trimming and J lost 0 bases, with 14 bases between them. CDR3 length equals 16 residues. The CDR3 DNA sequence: TGTGCCAGCAGCCCCCAGGGGCCGCTAGCCAAAAACATTCAGTACTTC. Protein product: CASSPQGPLAKNIQYF. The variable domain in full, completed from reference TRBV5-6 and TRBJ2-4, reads DAGVTQSPTHLIKTRGQQVTLRCSPKSGHDTVSWYQQALGQGPQFIFQYYEEEERQRGNFPDRFSGHQFPNYSSELNVNALLLGDSALYLCASSPQGPLAKNIQYFGAGTRLSVL.

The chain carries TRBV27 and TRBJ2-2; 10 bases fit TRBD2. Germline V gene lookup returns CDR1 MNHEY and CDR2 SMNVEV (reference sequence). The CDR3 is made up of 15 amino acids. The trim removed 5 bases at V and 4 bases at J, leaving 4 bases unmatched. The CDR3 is CASSPGLAFTGELFF. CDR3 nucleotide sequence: TGTGCCAGCAGTCCGGGACTAGCGTTCACCGGGGAGCTGTTTTTT.

In DNA, the CDR3 is TGTGCCAGTAGTATACCGAGAGGCCGTTATGGCTACACCTTC. It encodes CASSIPRGRYGYTF. The chain uses TRBV19 and TRBJ1-2; unclear D gene. V lost 2 bases and J 5 bases, leaving 12 bases between the germline ends. The CDR3 is made up of 14 amino acids. From germline, CDR1 is LNHDA and CDR2 SQIVND (reference sequence).

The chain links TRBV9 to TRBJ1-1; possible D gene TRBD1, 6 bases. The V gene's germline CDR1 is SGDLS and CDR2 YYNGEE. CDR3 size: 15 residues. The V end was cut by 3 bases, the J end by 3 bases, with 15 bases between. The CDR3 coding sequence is TGTGCCAGCAGCGCAGACTCGGACAGCGACACTGAAGCTTTCTTT. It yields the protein CASSADSDSDTEAFF.

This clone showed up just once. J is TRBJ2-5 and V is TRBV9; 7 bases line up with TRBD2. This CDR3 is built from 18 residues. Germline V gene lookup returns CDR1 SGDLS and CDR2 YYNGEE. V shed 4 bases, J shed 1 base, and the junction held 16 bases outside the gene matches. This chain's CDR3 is CASSRSSRSGTPQETQYF. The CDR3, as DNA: TGTGCCAGCAGCCGCTCGAGTAGGAGCGGGACTCCCCAAGAGACCCAGTACTTC.

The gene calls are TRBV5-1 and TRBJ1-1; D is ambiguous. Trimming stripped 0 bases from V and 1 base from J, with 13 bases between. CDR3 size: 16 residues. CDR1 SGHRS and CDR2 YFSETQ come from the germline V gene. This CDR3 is CASSLDSSLGNTEAFF. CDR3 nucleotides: TGCGCCAGCAGCTTGGATTCCTCCCTGGGGAACACTGAAGCTTTCTTT.

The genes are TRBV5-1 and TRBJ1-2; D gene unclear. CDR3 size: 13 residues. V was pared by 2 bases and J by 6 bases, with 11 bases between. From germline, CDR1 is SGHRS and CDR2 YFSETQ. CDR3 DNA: TGCGCCAGCAGCTTCGCCGCCCCTGATGGCTACACCTTC. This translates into CASSFAAPDGYTF.

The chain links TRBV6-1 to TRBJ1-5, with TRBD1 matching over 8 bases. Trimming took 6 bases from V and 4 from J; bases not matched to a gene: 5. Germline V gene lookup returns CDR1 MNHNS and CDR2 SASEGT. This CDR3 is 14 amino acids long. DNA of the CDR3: TGTGCCAGCAGCCCCGACAGGGGTAATCAGCCCCAGCATTTT. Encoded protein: CASSPDRGNQPQHF.

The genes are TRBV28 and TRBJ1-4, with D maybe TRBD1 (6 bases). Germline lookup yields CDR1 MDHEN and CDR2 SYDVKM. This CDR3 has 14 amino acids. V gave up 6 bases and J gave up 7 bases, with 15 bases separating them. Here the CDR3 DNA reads TGTGCCAGCAGGGGGGGGCGGATGAGTGAAAAACTGTTTTTT. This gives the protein CASRGGRMSEKLFF.

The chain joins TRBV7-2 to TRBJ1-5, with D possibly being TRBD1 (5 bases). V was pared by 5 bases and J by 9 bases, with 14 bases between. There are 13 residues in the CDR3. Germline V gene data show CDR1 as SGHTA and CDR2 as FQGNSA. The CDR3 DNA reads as TGTGCCAGCAGCGAGTTTGGGGCGGGGCCCCAGCATTTT. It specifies CASSEFGAGPQHF. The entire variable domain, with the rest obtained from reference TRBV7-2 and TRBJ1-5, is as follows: GAGVSQSPSNKVTEKGKDVELRCDPISGHTALYWYRQSLGQGLEFLIYFQGNSAPDKSGLPSDRFSAERTGGSVSTLTIQRTQQEDSAVYLCASSEFGAGPQHFGDGTRLSIL.

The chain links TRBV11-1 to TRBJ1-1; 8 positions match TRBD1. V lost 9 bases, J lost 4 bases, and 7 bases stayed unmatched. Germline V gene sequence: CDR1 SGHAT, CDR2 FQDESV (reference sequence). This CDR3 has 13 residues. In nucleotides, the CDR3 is TGTGCCAGGGACAGGGAACGTGGCACTGAAGCTTTCTTT. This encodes CARDRERGTEAFF.

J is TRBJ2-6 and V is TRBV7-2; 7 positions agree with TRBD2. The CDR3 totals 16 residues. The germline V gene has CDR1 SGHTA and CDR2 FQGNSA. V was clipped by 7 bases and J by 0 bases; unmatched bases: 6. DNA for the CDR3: TGTGCCAGCACCCCGTCGGGGGGCTCTGGGGCCAACGTCCTGACTTTC. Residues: CASTPSGGSGANVLTF.